This passage covers 32 T cell receptor beta chains from one sample sequenced in a study of cytomegalovirus exposure and HLA in healthy donors. Primers included in the PCR were 60 Vbeta and 13 Jbeta primers. TCRdb keeps only in-frame clones here, not all; method: immunoSEQ multiplex PCR. The table records about 200,000 clones, 75% to 85% of them present only once. The sample consisted of PBMCs. The receptors here all came from a woman between 50 and 59 years old in good health and CMV-seronegative.

This clone is a singleton in its sample. This chain links TRBV4-1 with TRBJ1-3; D is unclear. Germline V CDR1 and CDR2: MGHRA, YSYEKL. The germline V and J ends were trimmed by 1 base and 0 bases, with 10 bases remaining between them. The CDR3 sequence is 16 residues long. CDR3 bases: TGCGCCAGCAGCCAAGCGCTTCGGTCCTCTGGAAACACCATATATTTT. Translating it yields CASSQALRSSGNTIYF.

The rearrangement joins TRBV7-9 to TRBJ2-7, with D possibly being TRBD2 (5 bases). Germline CDR1 SEHNR, CDR2 FQNEAQ (reference sequence). V lost 5 bases, J lost 7 bases, and 12 bases lay in between. The CDR3 has 12 residues. The CDR3 here is CASSPFSGEQYF. CDR3 DNA: TGTGCCAGCAGCCCCTTTTCGGGGGAGCAGTACTTC. Based on the CDR3 plus reference TRBV7-9 and TRBJ2-7, the full variable domain is DTGVSQNPRHKITKRGQNVTFRCDPISEHNRLYWYRQTLGQGPEFLTYFQNEAQLEKSRLLSDRFSAERPKGSFSTLEIQRTEQGDSAMYLCASSPFSGEQYFGPGTRLTVT.

This chain uses TRBV2 with TRBJ1-2; 7 bases are a match to TRBD1. This CDR3 comprises 13 residues. Germline trimming cut 7 bases from V and 8 bases from J; bases unmatched to any gene: 10. Germline CDR1 SNHLY, CDR2 FYNNEI. CDR3: CASKQTTGVGYTF. CDR3 sequence (DNA): TGTGCCAGCAAACAAACAACAGGGGTCGGCTACACCTTC.

The chain carries TRBV7-2 and TRBJ2-6, with 8 bases that match TRBD1. The CDR3 length is 18 residues. Per germline, CDR1 SGHTA and CDR2 FQGNSA. V was pared by 1 base and J by 0 bases, with 5 bases of the junction left unmatched. CDR3 amino acids: CASSLGSDRVSGANVLTF. In DNA form, the CDR3 reads TGTGCCAGCAGCTTAGGTTCGGACAGGGTCTCTGGGGCCAACGTCCTGACTTTC.

For this clone: A read error may account for a junction end that differs from germline. The sample has other DNA sequences that encode this CDR3 too. The CDR3 sequence: CASMTENTEAFF. The DNA for the CDR3 is TGTGCCAGCATGACAGAGAACACTGAAGCCTTCTTT. This chain links TRBV2 with TRBJ1-1, with a tentative D call TRBD1 (5 bases). The CDR3 is 12 residues long. CDR1 SNHLY and CDR2 FYNNEI come from the germline V gene.

This chain joins TRBV5-4 and TRBJ2-2; 9 positions agree with TRBD2. Germline V gives CDR1 SGHNT, CDR2 YYREEE (reference sequence). With V trimmed by 4 bases and J by 5 bases, 12 bases remained unmatched. The CDR3 covers 17 residues. CDR3 sequence reads: CASSRNLAGPQTGELFF. The CDR3, as DNA: TGTGCCAGCAGCCGGAACCTAGCGGGGCCACAGACCGGGGAGCTGTTTTTT.

The genes are TRBV5-4 and TRBJ2-3, with a weak D call TRBD1 (6 bases). The CDR3 consists of 16 residues. Trimming took 2 bases from V and 0 from J, leaving 13 bases between them. Germline loops: CDR1 SGHNT, CDR2 YYREEE (reference sequence). The CDR3: CASSFPSRGSTDTQYF. CDR3 in DNA: TGTGCCAGCAGCTTCCCGTCCAGGGGTAGCACAGATACGCAGTATTTT.

CDR3 in amino acids: CASSPPSLPYEQYF. In nucleotides, the CDR3 is TGTGCCAGCTCACCACCATCACTCCCCTACGAGCAGTACTTC. This chain joins TRBV18 and TRBJ2-7; D remains ambiguous. The CDR3 sequence is 14 residues long. Trimming pared 0 bases from V and 2 bases from J, leaving 8 bases between. Germline V gives CDR1 KGHSH, CDR2 LQKENI.

The V and J genes are TRBV7-9 and TRBJ1-2, with D perhaps TRBD1 (5 bases). This CDR3 has 10 residues. V dropped 5 bases and J dropped 9 bases, with 7 bases sitting between them. Germline V gene data show CDR1 as SEHNR and CDR2 as FQNEAQ (reference sequence). The CDR3 loop reads CASSPGSYTF. DNA for the CDR3: TGTGCCAGCAGCCCAGGGAGCTACACCTTC.

The chain is built from TRBV27 and TRBJ2-7; 8 positions agree with TRBD2. Germline-derived CDR1 and CDR2 are MNHEY and SMNVEV (reference sequence). With V trimmed by 7 bases and J by 5 bases, 10 bases remained unmatched. The length of the CDR3 is 14 residues. This chain's CDR3 is CASTGRGERDEQYF. For the CDR3, the DNA is TGTGCCAGCACCGGGAGGGGGGAGCGCGACGAGCAGTACTTC.

This clone was seen once. CDR3 amino acids: CASTQTNSYEQYF. The DNA of the CDR3 is TGTGCCAGCACCCAGACAAACTCCTACGAGCAGTACTTC. The J gene is TRBJ2-7, the V gene TRBV6-6, with D unresolved. Germline CDR1 and CDR2: MNHNY and SVGAGI (reference sequence). CDR3 length: 13 amino acids. Trimming took 7 bases from V and 0 from J, leaving 10 bases between them.

The chain uses TRBV6-6 and TRBJ2-7, with a tentative D call TRBD2 (6 bases). V lost 0 bases and J 2 bases, leaving 14 bases between the germline ends. This CDR3 is 16 amino acids long. The germline gives CDR1 MNHNY, CDR2 SVGAGI (reference sequence). The CDR3 protein is CASSYSGSGSTYEQYF. The CDR3 region has the DNA TGTGCCAGCAGTTACTCGGGGAGCGGGTCCACCTACGAGCAGTACTTC.

V usage is TRBV6-6 and J usage is TRBJ2-7, with 11 nucleotides matching TRBD2. Germline CDR1 reads MNHNY; CDR2 reads SVGAGI (reference sequence). The length of the CDR3 is 15 residues. Germline trimming cut 4 bases from V and 3 bases from J; bases unmatched to any gene: 5. CDR3 loop: CASSSTSGSIYEQYF. CDR3 nucleotides: TGTGCCAGCAGTTCTACTAGCGGGAGCATCTACGAGCAGTACTTC.

V gene TRBV6-5 combines with J gene TRBJ1-2, with 11 bases aligning to TRBD1. CDR1 and CDR2 (germline): MNHEY, SVGAGI. CDR3 length equals 15 residues. The ends lost 2 bases at V and 8 bases at J; junction bases unmatched: 7. The CDR3 spells CASSYPGQGAVGYTF. The CDR3 DNA reads as TGTGCCAGCAGTTACCCCGGACAGGGGGCGGTAGGCTACACCTTC.

This clone was counted a single time. The chain is built from TRBV13 and TRBJ1-2, with a tentative D call TRBD1 (6 bases). Germline loops: CDR1 PRHDT, CDR2 FYEKMQ (reference sequence). Trimming stripped 2 bases from V and 4 bases from J, with 14 bases between. CDR3 size: 15 residues. The CDR3 here is CASSLRGRGSYGYTF. In DNA, the CDR3 is TGTGCCAGCAGCTTAAGGGGGAGGGGGAGCTATGGCTACACCTTC.

The table lists this clone with a few counts. J is TRBJ2-7 and V is TRBV30, with 7 bases lining up with TRBD1. The junction had 12 bases not matched to a gene; V was cut back by 3 bases and J by 4 bases. CDR3 length: 15 amino acids. CDR1 and CDR2 from the germline V gene are GTSNPN and SVGIG (reference sequence). The CDR3 loop reads CAWRDWGQPMYEQYF. For the CDR3, the DNA is TGTGCCTGGAGGGATTGGGGACAGCCTATGTACGAGCAGTACTTC. The entire variable domain, with the rest obtained from reference TRBV30 and TRBJ2-7, is as follows: SQTIHQWPATLVQPVGSPLSLECTVEGTSNPNLYWYRQAAGRGLQLLFYSVGIGQISSEVPQNLSASRPQDRQFILSSKKLLLSDSGFYLCAWRDWGQPMYEQYFGPGTRLTVT.

The V and J genes are TRBV10-2 and TRBJ2-5; 9 nucleotides agree with TRBD2. Germline V lookup: CDR1 WSHSY, CDR2 SAAADI. There are 16 residues in the CDR3. V gave up 3 bases and J gave up 7 bases; unmatched junction bases: 12. The CDR3 protein is CASSDWSSGTSGTQYF. The CDR3 DNA reads as TGCGCCAGCAGTGATTGGTCTAGCGGGACCAGCGGGACCCAGTACTTC.

The chain employs TRBV6-4 and TRBJ1-5, with 8 bases fitting TRBD1. J lost 1 base, V lost 7 bases, and 18 bases had no gene match. The CDR3 length is 19 residues. Germline loops: CDR1 MRHNA, CDR2 SNTAGT. The CDR3 sequence is CASISTWAGGGLSNQPQHF. Written as DNA, the CDR3 is TGTGCCAGCATTTCGACGTGGGCAGGGGGCGGTTTGAGCAATCAGCCCCAGCATTTT.

V is TRBV28 and J is TRBJ2-5, with D perhaps matching TRBD2 (6 bases). In germline, CDR1 is MDHEN, CDR2 SYDVKM. Trimming removed 3 bases from V and 7 bases from J, with 18 bases in between. CDR3 size: 15 residues. CDR3 nucleotide sequence: TGTGCCAGCAGTTTCCTCATGGGACTGGGGGGGACCCAGTACTTC. Residues: CASSFLMGLGGTQYF.

J is TRBJ2-2 and V is TRBV27; no reliable D call. This CDR3 contains 13 residues. The germline gives CDR1 MNHEY, CDR2 SMNVEV (reference sequence). Deletions cut 5 bases from V and 7 bases from J, with 11 bases between. The CDR3 sequence: CASSGLVHGELFF. CDR3 nucleotides: TGTGCCAGCAGTGGCCTAGTCCACGGGGAGCTGTTTTTT.

The chain is built from TRBV5-5 and TRBJ1-1; no clear D. V lost 0 bases and J 4 bases, leaving 10 bases between the germline ends. The CDR3 loop spans 14 amino acids. Germline CDR1 and CDR2: SGHKS and YYEKEE (reference sequence). The CDR3 region has the DNA TGTGCCAGCAGCTTGGTTTCGGCTAGCACTGAAGCTTTCTTT. Encoded protein: CASSLVSASTEAFF.

The gene calls are TRBV10-3 and TRBJ1-6; tentatively, D is TRBD1 (5 bases). The CDR3 contains 14 residues. V was clipped by 4 bases and J by 9 bases, with 13 bases between them. The germline CDR1 and CDR2 sequences are ENHRY and SYGVKD. This CDR3 reads CAISASAQGSPLHF. For the CDR3, the DNA is TGTGCCATCAGTGCTAGTGCCCAGGGTTCACCCCTCCACTTT.

The chain links TRBV7-9 to TRBJ2-5; the match to TRBD2 covers 8 bases. With 5 bases clipped from V and 5 bases from J, the junction kept 7 bases outside the gene matches. The germline gives CDR1 SEHNR, CDR2 FQNEAQ (reference sequence). The CDR3 is made up of 14 amino acids. The CDR3 DNA is TGTGCCAGCAGCAACGGGGGGGCTGGCGAGACCCAGTACTTC. This encodes CASSNGGAGETQYF.

V and J are TRBV27 and TRBJ2-2, with D tentatively TRBD1 (5 bases). Germline V gene lookup returns CDR1 MNHEY and CDR2 SMNVEV (reference sequence). V was trimmed by 5 bases and J by 7 bases, leaving 17 bases between them. This CDR3 comprises 15 residues. CDR3: CASSPLAGPGGELFF. CDR3 DNA: TGTGCCAGCAGTCCCCTCGCAGGGCCAGGCGGGGAGCTGTTTTTT.

This clone was picked up one time. V gene TRBV28 combines with J gene TRBJ1-1; TRBD1 aligns across 7 bases. The CDR3 spans 12 residues. Germline trimming cut 10 bases from V and 5 bases from J; bases unmatched to any gene: 7. Germline V gene data show CDR1 as MDHEN and CDR2 as SYDVKM. The CDR3: CATLQTGTEAFF. The CDR3 DNA is TGTGCCACCCTTCAGACAGGGACTGAAGCTTTCTTT.

The chain is built from TRBV5-4 and TRBJ2-4; 8 bases map to TRBD1. Germline V gives CDR1 SGHNT, CDR2 YYREEE (reference sequence). The trim removed 2 bases at V and 9 bases at J, leaving 7 bases unmatched. The CDR3 sequence is 14 residues long. DNA of the CDR3: TGTGCCAGCAGCTTCCGGACAGGGAGTTCCATTCAGTACTTC. This gives the protein CASSFRTGSSIQYF.

The chain is built from TRBV5-1 and TRBJ2-5; D is possibly TRBD2 (5 bases). CDR1 is SGHRS and CDR2 is YFSETQ in the germline V gene. V lost 4 bases and J 0 bases, leaving 13 bases between the germline ends. The CDR3 covers 15 residues. The CDR3 sequence is CASSPGISNQETQYF. DNA for the CDR3: TGCGCCAGCAGCCCCGGGATTTCGAACCAAGAGACCCAGTACTTC.

The V call is TRBV2, the J call TRBJ2-1; D is ambiguous. V lost 2 bases and J 12 bases, leaving 11 bases between the germline ends. This CDR3 has 12 amino acids. Germline values: CDR1 SNHLY, CDR2 FYNNEI. CDR3 nucleotide sequence: TGTGCCAGCAGTGAACTTCAGGTGGGGCAGTTCTTC. Its protein product is CASSELQVGQFF.

The rearrangement links TRBV5-1 to TRBJ1-2; D is unresolved. Germline V lookup: CDR1 SGHRS, CDR2 YFSETQ. V was cut by 0 bases and J by 4 bases, with 10 bases left in between. The CDR3 contains 14 residues. CDR3 in DNA: TGCGCCAGCAGCTTGGCCTTGACACCCTATGGCTACACCTTC. Its protein product is CASSLALTPYGYTF. The full variable domain, its missing parts supplied by reference TRBV5-1 and TRBJ1-2, is KAGVTQTPRYLIKTRGQQVTLSCSPISGHRSVSWYQQTPGQGLQFLFEYFSETQRNKGNFPGRFSGRQFSNSRSEMNVSTLELGDSALYLCASSLALTPYGYTFGSGTRLTVV.

This chain connects TRBV2 to TRBJ2-1; TRBD1 agrees at 11 bases. Germline assignment: CDR1 SNHLY and CDR2 FYNNEI. The CDR3 loop spans 15 amino acids. Trimming at V came to 6 bases and at J to 10 bases, leaving 11 bases not matched to a gene. The CDR3: CASRPGTGGVGEQFF. Here the CDR3 DNA reads TGTGCCAGCAGACCCGGGACAGGGGGTGTCGGGGAGCAGTTCTTC.

The V gene is TRBV28, the J gene TRBJ1-5; 7 bases are a match to TRBD1. CDR1 is MDHEN, CDR2 SYDVKM, per germline. V shed 5 bases, J shed 6 bases, and the junction held 10 bases outside the gene matches. The CDR3 is 15 residues long. The CDR3 loop is CASSKRQGGSQPQHF. The CDR3 nucleotides are TGTGCCAGCAGTAAAAGACAGGGAGGAAGTCAGCCCCAGCATTTT.

The genes are TRBV5-6 and TRBJ2-7, with 8 positions matching TRBD1. The ends lost 4 bases at V and 3 bases at J; junction bases unmatched: 6. CDR1 is SGHDT and CDR2 is YYEEEE in the germline V gene. The CDR3 sequence is 14 residues long. CDR3 DNA sequence: TGTGCCAGCAGCCCGGGACAGGCGATCTACGAGCAGTACTTC. This gives the protein CASSPGQAIYEQYF.